These 26 T cell receptor beta chains share one sample of origin, sequenced in a study of T cells after yellow fever vaccination. MiXCR, applied by TCRdb to the 5' RACE reads, yields one record per CDR3 protein. The table lists around 310,000 distinct CDR3 sequences, over 3.5% of them singletons, with just under 20% in the top ten. The sample was PBMCs, taken 15 days after the yellow fever booster vaccination. The receptors were gathered from a young man who received the YFV17D yellow fever vaccine.

The chain has TRBV5-1 and TRBJ2-1; TRBD2 matches 9 bases. The CDR3 has 13 amino acids. From germline, CDR1 is SGHRS and CDR2 YFSETQ. After removal of 3 bases from V and 10 bases from J, the junction contained 5 bases not matched to a gene. In DNA form, the CDR3 reads TGCGCCAGCAGCTGGAGCGGGGGGTTAGAGCAGTTCTTC. It encodes CASSWSGGLEQFF.

The rearrangement uses TRBV29-1 and TRBJ2-3; perhaps TRBD2 as D (5 bases). The CDR3 is 13 residues long. Trimming took off 4 bases at V and 6 bases at J, with 14 bases between the two ends. Germline CDR1 and CDR2: SQVTM and ANQGSEA. The CDR3 loop is CSVAEGSRDTQYF. CDR3 sequence (DNA): TGCAGCGTTGCAGAGGGATCGAGGGATACGCAGTATTTT.

At least ten counts were recorded for this clonotype. The chain is built from TRBV7-9 and TRBJ1-1; TRBD1 is a possible D gene (5 bases). Germline CDR1 SEHNR, CDR2 FQNEAQ (reference sequence). Deletions cut 3 bases from V and 8 bases from J, with 13 bases between. The CDR3 sequence is 13 residues long. The CDR3 DNA sequence: TGTGCCAGCAGCTTCCGCCCCTGGGGCGAAGCTTTCTTT. It encodes CASSFRPWGEAFF.

This clonotype was observed a few times. The chain combines TRBV5-5 with TRBJ2-1; D may be TRBD2 (6 bases). The CDR3 has 13 residues. The germline V gene has CDR1 SGHKS and CDR2 YYEKEE (reference sequence). Between the trimmed V and J ends, which lost 4 bases and 10 bases, there was a span of 15 bases. This CDR3 is CASSPPGLPEQFF. As DNA, the CDR3 is TGTGCCAGCAGCCCTCCGGGACTGCCGGAGCAGTTCTTC.

This clonotype was detected a few times. The gene calls are TRBV7-2 and TRBJ2-1; TRBD1 agrees at 8 bases. The CDR3 extends over 15 amino acids. The V segment lost 5 bases and the J segment 6 bases; nucleotides outside the gene matches: 9. The germline V gene has CDR1 SGHTA and CDR2 FQGNSA. CDR3 sequence: CASSRFLDRVNEQFF. Written as DNA, the CDR3 is TGTGCCAGCAGCCGATTCTTGGACAGGGTCAATGAGCAGTTCTTC.

This clonotype was counted at least ten times. This sequence joins TRBV4-3 and TRBJ2-1; D may correspond to TRBD1 or TRBD2 (5 bases each). This CDR3 is built from 14 residues. V was clipped by 2 bases and J by 6 bases, with 11 bases between them. Germline CDR1 LGHNA, CDR2 YSLEER. DNA for the CDR3: TGCGCCAGCAGCCAACTCGGGGCAGCCAATGAGCAGTTCTTC. Translated: CASSQLGAANEQFF.

This clonotype has a count of ten or more. V and J are TRBV7-2 and TRBJ1-3, with D maybe TRBD1 (5 bases). Germline CDR1 reads SGHTA; CDR2 reads FQGNSA. V lost 5 bases, J lost 9 bases, and 11 bases lay in between. The CDR3 contains 12 residues. The CDR3 reads CASSPGGSTIYF. DNA of the CDR3: TGTGCCAGCAGCCCTGGGGGTAGCACCATATATTTT.

This clonotype was picked up many times. The chain uses TRBV4-1 and TRBJ1-1, with D possibly matching TRBD1 (5 bases). The CDR3 covers 13 residues. V was pared by 3 bases and J by 5 bases, with 10 bases between. Germline V gene data show CDR1 as MGHRA and CDR2 as YSYEKL. The CDR3 nucleotides read TGCGCCAGCAGCCAGGACACTACTACTGAAGCTTTCTTT. This translates into CASSQDTTTEAFF.

This clonotype has a handful of counts. The chain combines TRBV3-1 with TRBJ2-3, with D possibly TRBD2 on 5 matching bases. Germline V gene data show CDR1 as LGHDT and CDR2 as YNNKEL (reference sequence). This CDR3 spans 16 amino acids. Trimming took off 4 bases at V and 1 base at J, with 15 bases between the two ends. DNA for the CDR3: TGTGCCAGCAGCCGGACTGTCACTCTGGGCACAGATACGCAGTATTTT. As protein: CASSRTVTLGTDTQYF.

This clonotype was counted many times. This chain uses TRBV20-1 with TRBJ2-7; D might be TRBD1 (5 bases). The CDR3 runs 13 residues. Trimming pared 4 bases from V and 1 base from J, leaving 11 bases between. CDR1 is DFQATT and CDR2 is SNEGSKA in the germline V gene (reference sequence). CDR3 DNA sequence: TGCAGTGCTACTAGGGGCATTTCCTACGAGCAGTACGTC. This encodes CSATRGISYEQYV.

This clonotype has just a few counts. J is TRBJ2-6 and V is TRBV7-3; D possibly uses TRBD1 or TRBD2 (5 bases each). The CDR3 totals 16 residues. Germline V gives CDR1 SGHTA, CDR2 FQGTGA. V shed 2 bases and J shed 0 bases, with 8 bases lying between them. The CDR3 region has the DNA TGTGCCAGCAGCTTAGGGACCTACTCTGGGGCCAACGTCCTGACTTTC. Its protein product is CASSLGTYSGANVLTF.

The chain has TRBV4-1 and TRBJ2-3, with D tentatively TRBD1 (5 bases). With 5 bases removed from V and 5 bases from J, the gap between germline ends came to 11 bases. The V gene's germline CDR1 is MGHRA and CDR2 YSYEKL. This CDR3 comprises 13 residues. CDR3 sequence reads: CASSVLGEDTQYF. For the CDR3, the DNA is TGCGCCAGCAGCGTCCTAGGGGAAGATACGCAGTATTTT.

The chain employs TRBV27 and TRBJ2-1; 14 positions agree with TRBD2. The CDR3 loop spans 16 amino acids. CDR1 MNHEY and CDR2 SMNVEV come from the germline V gene (reference sequence). V gave up 4 bases and J gave up 8 bases; unmatched junction bases: 7. CDR3 loop: CASSYGLAGGSDEQFF. In DNA, the CDR3 is TGTGCCAGCAGTTACGGACTAGCGGGGGGTTCGGATGAGCAGTTCTTC.

This clonotype was seen ten or more times. This sequence joins TRBV29-1 and TRBJ2-2; D is ambiguous. Trimming left V 7 bases short and J 2 bases short, with 20 bases between. The CDR3 is 16 amino acids. From germline, CDR1 is SQVTM and CDR2 ANQGSEA. The DNA for the CDR3 is TGCAGCGCCTTAGTGAGGATCCCTAGAAACACCGGGGAGCTGTTTTTT. This codes for CSALVRIPRNTGELFF.

This clonotype was seen ten or more times. V is TRBV7-2 and J is TRBJ2-7, with 7 bases identical to TRBD1. J gave up 3 bases and V 5 bases, and 4 bases lay outside the gene matches. Germline CDR1 reads SGHTA; CDR2 reads FQGNSA. The CDR3 extends over 13 amino acids. CDR3 loop: CASSPTGFYEQYV. The CDR3 nucleotides read TGTGCCAGCAGCCCGACAGGGTTCTACGAGCAGTACGTC.

At least ten counts were recorded for this clonotype. The chain joins TRBV7-7 to TRBJ2-1, with D perhaps matching TRBD1 (6 bases). Germline V gene sequence: CDR1 SSHAT, CDR2 FNYEAQ (reference sequence). This CDR3 contains 13 residues. With 5 bases removed from V and 7 bases from J, the gap between germline ends came to 12 bases. The CDR3 spells CASSPGVKNEQFF. CDR3 nucleotides: TGTGCCAGCAGCCCAGGGGTTAAAAATGAGCAGTTCTTC.

This clonotype showed up many times. The chain employs TRBV7-2 and TRBJ2-2; unclear D gene. In germline, CDR1 is SGHTA, CDR2 FQGNSA. Trimming removed 1 base at V and 3 bases at J, with 6 bases between. This CDR3 spans 14 amino acids. The CDR3 is CASSLVRDTGELFF. In DNA, the CDR3 is TGTGCCAGCAGCTTAGTGAGAGACACCGGGGAGCTGTTTTTT.

This clonotype was observed at least ten times. The V call is TRBV2, the J call TRBJ2-3; the D is unclear. The CDR3 runs to 11 residues. The V gene lost 3 bases and the J gene lost 9 bases, with 7 bases spanning the gap. CDR1 and CDR2 (germline): SNHLY, FYNNEI. The CDR3 here is CASSDSWTQYF. DNA for the CDR3: TGTGCCAGCAGTGATTCCTGGACGCAGTATTTT.

V gene TRBV12-3 or TRBV12-4 combines with J gene TRBJ1-1; 7 positions agree with TRBD1. The CDR3 runs to 14 residues. The junction had 8 bases not matched to a gene; V was cut back by 6 bases and J by 4 bases. The DNA of the CDR3 is TGTGCCAGCAGCCTTCCACAGGGGCCCACTGAAGCTTTCTTT. Translation: CASSLPQGPTEAFF.

This clonotype was observed many times. The chain uses TRBV29-1 and TRBJ1-1; the match to TRBD1 covers 7 bases. J was trimmed by 7 bases and V by 6 bases; bases with no gene match: 11. This CDR3 region has 13 residues. The V gene's germline CDR1 is SQVTM and CDR2 ANQGSEA. CDR3: CSVPRGPKSEAFF. The CDR3 DNA reads as TGCAGCGTCCCGAGGGGGCCCAAGAGTGAAGCTTTCTTT.

This clonotype has ten or more counts. This chain uses TRBV5-1 with TRBJ1-1, with D hard to call. The CDR3 runs 13 residues. Trimming left V 0 bases short and J 3 bases short, with 6 bases between. Germline V gene sequence: CDR1 SGHRS, CDR2 YFSETQ. The CDR3 loop is CASSLADDTEAFF. The CDR3 region has the DNA TGCGCCAGCAGCTTGGCGGACGACACTGAAGCTTTCTTT. Full variable domain (missing parts from reference TRBV5-1 and TRBJ1-1): KAGVTQTPRYLIKTRGQQVTLSCSPISGHRSVSWYQQTPGQGLQFLFEYFSETQRNKGNFPGRFSGRQFSNSRSEMNVSTLELGDSALYLCASSLADDTEAFFGQGTRLTVV.

This clonotype was seen at least ten times. This rearrangement joins TRBV20-1 to TRBJ1-1; 8 bases are a match to TRBD1. V dropped 3 bases and J dropped 4; count of bases not matched to a gene: 7. The CDR3 totals 14 residues. CDR1 is DFQATT, CDR2 SNEGSKA, per germline (reference sequence). This chain's CDR3 is CSASSWQGATEAFF. CDR3 DNA sequence: TGCAGTGCTAGCTCCTGGCAGGGGGCCACTGAAGCTTTCTTT.

This clonotype was counted a few times. The V gene is TRBV7-2, the J gene TRBJ2-5; D gene ambiguous. Germline V gene data show CDR1 as SGHTA and CDR2 as FQGNSA. The ends were cut back, 3 bases at V and 5 bases at J, with 19 bases in the middle. CDR3 length: 16 residues. The chain's CDR3 is CASSFLYPPNRETQYF. In DNA form, the CDR3 reads TGTGCCAGCAGCTTTCTATACCCACCTAATCGGGAGACCCAGTACTTC.

This clonotype is a singleton in its sample. A single base separates this from a much larger clone, so it may be a read error. V and J are TRBV5-1 and TRBJ2-1; TRBD1 matches 10 bases. V was pared by 4 bases and J by 9 bases, with 10 bases of the junction left unmatched. CDR1 is SGHRS and CDR2 is YFSETQ in the germline V gene. CDR3 size: 15 residues. CDR3 loop: CASSQPGQGTTEQFF. The CDR3 nucleotides read TGCGCCAGCAGCCAGCCGGGACAGGGGACCACTGAGCAGTTCTTC.

J is TRBJ2-1 and V is TRBV29-1; 11 nucleotides line up with TRBD2. With V trimmed by 6 bases and J by 12 bases, 13 bases remained unmatched. CDR3 length: 14 residues. Germline lookup yields CDR1 SQVTM and CDR2 ANQGSEA. The CDR3 DNA is TGCAGCGTAACCGAACTAGCGGGGGCGCCGGGGCAGTTCTTC. The encoded protein is CSVTELAGAPGQFF.

The rearrangement links TRBV15 to TRBJ1-6; D remains unclear. The germline V gene encodes CDR1 LNHNV and CDR2 YYDKDF (reference sequence). This CDR3 has 14 amino acids. Deletions cut 0 bases from V and 13 bases from J, with 13 bases between. DNA of the CDR3: TGTGCCACCAGCAGAGATTGGACCCTGGGCCCCCTCCACTTT. Its translation: CATSRDWTLGPLHF.